This entry lists 6 T cell receptor beta chains sequenced from one sample in a study of shared clonotypes between healthy human individuals. The protocol was immunoSEQ multiplex PCR, while the TCRdb copy is restricted to in-frame clones and leaves out a portion. The sample consists of about 800,000 clones, about 96% of them appearing once. It was CD45RO-negative cells, positively selected for CCR7, that made up naive CD8 cells, with terminally differentiated effector memory CD45RA+ cells excluded. The sequenced material came from naive CD8+ T cells sorted from blood. Source of these receptors: a young man in good health.

The CDR3 nucleotides are TGTGCCAGCAGCTCTCCAAACGGCCTTCAAGGTGGGCCCCAGCATTTT. This encodes CASSSPNGLQGGPQHF. The genes are TRBV7-9 and TRBJ1-5; D is unclear. V was trimmed by 4 bases and J by 9 bases, leaving 22 bases between them. Germline V gene data show CDR1 as SEHNR and CDR2 as FQNEAQ (reference sequence). The CDR3 spans 16 residues.

The V call is TRBV5-4, the J call TRBJ2-1, with D perhaps matching TRBD2 (6 bases). The germline gives CDR1 SGHNT, CDR2 YYREEE (reference sequence). This CDR3 contains 13 residues. The V end was cut by 3 bases, the J end by 9 bases, with 13 bases between. CDR3 bases: TGTGCCAGCAGCTCAGCGGGTGTTAGTGAGCAGTTCTTC. Amino acids: CASSSAGVSEQFF.

The chain combines TRBV7-8 with TRBJ1-2; D unclear. The V and J ends lost 5 bases and 6 bases respectively, with 13 bases between them. The germline V gene encodes CDR1 SGHVS and CDR2 FQNEAQ. This CDR3 contains 13 residues. The CDR3 protein is CASSGWQRDGYTF. The CDR3 region has the DNA TGTGCCAGCAGCGGATGGCAGCGAGATGGCTACACCTTC.

V is TRBV7-2 and J is TRBJ2-7; 11 bases line up with TRBD1. V was pared by 2 bases and J by 6 bases, with 6 bases of the junction left unmatched. The CDR3 contains 15 residues. The germline V gene has CDR1 SGHTA and CDR2 FQGNSA. CDR3 amino acids: CASSLRDRGVGEQYF. The CDR3 nucleotides read TGTGCCAGCAGCTTAAGGGACAGGGGGGTAGGCGAGCAGTACTTC.

V gene TRBV7-9 combines with J gene TRBJ1-3; TRBD1 agrees at 10 bases. V shed 6 bases and J 0 bases; nucleotides not matched to a gene: 5. The CDR3 consists of 16 residues. The germline gives CDR1 SEHNR, CDR2 FQNEAQ (reference sequence). CDR3 protein: CASRGQGSPSGNTIYF. The CDR3 DNA sequence: TGTGCCAGCAGGGGACAGGGGAGCCCCTCTGGAAACACCATATATTTT.

The chain joins TRBV29-1 to TRBJ2-7, with a tentative D call TRBD2 (6 bases). Germline V CDR1 and CDR2: SQVTM, ANQGSEA. CDR3 size: 12 residues. Trimming shortened V by 5 bases and J by 6 bases, and 14 bases separated the two germline ends. The CDR3 bases are TGCAGCGTTTTTGGGGAGGATTCCGAGCAGTACTTC. It yields the protein CSVFGEDSEQYF.